This T cell receptor beta chain was sequenced for a study of cytomegalovirus exposure and HLA in healthy donors listed by TCRdb under 2017. Study-level background: An earlier analysis of 550 to 700 of the donors reported about 250 Gb of sequence data and 117 million unique TCR beta sequences from about 180 million T cells. Roughly 300 gigabases of sequencing data and roughly 90 million unique TCR sequences were included in an early release covering over 600 HLA-typed donors. Of the roughly 400 genotyped donors, 65% to 90% fell in the genetic ancestry cluster associated with self-reported Caucasian donors. The study was designed to test whether signatures of past pathogen exposure could be identified by cataloging public T cell receptors. The study profiled the T cell repertoires of hundreds of subjects by immunosequencing and related them to cytomegalovirus serostatus. Along with the approximately 700-subject first cohort, a separate validation cohort of some 130 different subjects was used. To predict cytomegalovirus infection status, the study combined high-throughput TCR immunosequencing, statistical association of individual TCRs with disease status, and machine learning. A later analysis re-examined previously published TCR beta repertoires from around 670 donors and added high-resolution HLA genotyping to investigate patterns of TCR occurrence. Rather than using new phenotypic data, the later analysis identified candidate immune exposures from TCR beta sequences and from how often those sequences occurred across donors. In an earlier analysis of 500 to 650 of the donors, high-throughput TCR beta sequencing was used to judge whether each TCR beta V gene segment behaved as functional or pseudogenic. Donor age, sex, ethnicity and CMV serostatus were collected together with the repertoire data. A later genetic analysis took genome-wide SNP genotypes for about 60% of the roughly 670 donors and used that subset as a discovery cohort. Every repertoire in the discovery cohort had been generated on one and the same sequencing platform. Class I and class II HLA loci were covered by the typing at four-digit resolution. The number of typed donors differed by locus: about 620-640 for A, B, C, DRB1 and DQB1; 522 for DQA1; 606 for DPA1; and approximately 450 for DPB1. Because of strong linkage in the cohort, roughly five DR-DQ haplotypes were treated as single units for association and clustering. Among about 360 genotyped donors of the cohort, an average of about 240,000 unique TCR beta nucleotide sequences were sequenced per donor, roughly 20% of them non-productive.

The cohort comprised several hundred healthy bone marrow donors. All cohort members were sampled while nominally healthy, although unrecorded immune exposures were likely present. The donor was CMV seropositive and was included in the group of 289 seropositive cohort members. Each donor provided a peripheral blood sample, and peripheral blood mononuclear cells were used for TCR beta sequencing. The Qiagen DNeasy Blood Extraction Kit was used to extract genomic DNA from the blood cell samples. Preparation of the library involved the immunoSEQ multiplex PCR assay. For the multiplex PCR, a mixture combining 60 forward primers for TCR Vbeta segments and 13 reverse primers for TCR Jbeta segments was used. Amplification of the CDR3 region of rearranged TCR beta genes was performed with a multiplex PCR assay on genomic DNA. On the Illumina HiSeq System, the amplified TCR beta libraries were sequenced as 87-base-pair reads. The original methods were these. Across the 700 or so repertoires, a later analysis counted 75 million to 90 million unique TCR beta chains, 9.5 million to 12 million of which were shared by at least two donors. To remove PCR and sequencing errors, raw reads were error-corrected and collapsed into unique sequences using a nearest-neighbor algorithm that merged closely related sequences. V, D and J gene segments were assigned by aligning CDR3 sequences to IMGT reference sequences. For a sequence to be retained, a match of at least six nucleotides was required to both a V gene segment and a J gene segment. Rearrangements were called productive when the CDR3 lacked stop codons and stayed in frame with V and J; all others were non-productive. Following IMGT convention, CDR3 was defined as the stretch from the second conserved V-encoded cysteine to the conserved J-encoded phenylalanine. The earlier analysis of more than 450 of the donors excluded sequences that lacked an unambiguous match to a single V gene segment. In an earlier analysis of 450 to 700 of the donors, V segments were called functional above 56.7% productive rearrangements and were called segregating when the between-donor standard deviation exceeded 5%. A statistical classification framework was built to diagnose cytomegalovirus status from the catalog of TCR beta chain sequences. V and J gene assignment, in a later analysis, came from comparing TCR nucleotide sequences with IMGT/GENE-DB human TR gene sequences. The TCRdist pipeline was used in a later analysis to assign CDR3 sequences and most-parsimonious VDJ recombination scenarios. In a later analysis, each TCR beta chain was defined by its CDR3 amino acid sequence together with its V-gene family, and reads lacking a unique V-gene family were excluded. As a way to deal with suspected cross-contamination and a sequencing artifact, a later analysis dropped hundreds of nucleotide sequences that were highly shared and had low generation probability. For each public chain, a later analysis derived a clonal expansion index from normalized ranks of inferred template counts within each repertoire. In a later analysis, generation probabilities were computed with a VDJ recombination model fitted to out-of-frame rearrangements, and the resulting probabilities were checked against IGoR. In a later analysis, hypergeometric tests were used to score TCR-TCR, TCR-HLA and TCR-CMV co-occurrence, with a repertoire-size bias correction applied to TCR pairs. In a later analysis, false discovery rates were estimated by permuting HLA or CMV assignments 20 times. In a later analysis, co-occurring TCRs were grouped with DBSCAN, and TCRdist sequence similarity was added when clustering was performed within HLA-allele-positive subsets. For co-occurrence clustering, repertoires with fewer than 30,000 or more than 120,000 public chains were excluded, along with five or six repertoires with anomalous nucleotide sharing. TCRdb retrieved this table from immuneACCESS and kept in-frame rearrangements only. Not all clones are present; in checked studies, unresolved V genes account for under half, and no reason is known for the remainder. D and trimming come from the DNA, and the V and J calls and clone size come from that table. The sample data list about 130,000 clones, and roughly 70% of these were observed just once. Approximately 4% of the sample rests with the top ten.

Beyond this particular receptor, the publication reports: Specific HLA alleles were associated with over 15,000 TCR beta sequences at a false discovery rate of 0.05 in a later analysis. A later genetic analysis reported fewer N-insertions in productive TCRs among donors in an Asian-associated ancestry cluster than the roughly 700-donor mean. Compared with equally common non-associated chains, HLA-associated TCR beta chains in a later analysis were more clonally expanded and had lower generation probabilities. A further reported finding was that TCR beta sequences accurately predicted the HLA-A and HLA-B alleles for most subjects in the first cohort. Sequencing depth was assumed to be roughly uniform across donors in the presence/absence analyses, though that assumption may not hold. While some public TCRs were present in many individuals, most TCR sequences turned up only very rarely across donors. According to the authors, the approach could potentially be generalized to other disease states and immunological phenotypes. A few of the identified cytomegalovirus-associated TCR beta chains were confirmed in vitro to be specific for cytomegalovirus antigens. A later analysis found that TCR association rates varied across HLA loci, with DRB1 alleles showing the most associated TCRs and HLA-C alleles the fewest. A total of about 180 TCR beta chains were listed by the study as associated with cytomegalovirus. In a later genetic analysis, a missense DCLRE1C variant was associated with V-gene and J-gene trimming of TCR beta chains, and the association was replicated in an independent cohort. Because HLA typing was unavailable for some donors at each locus, only the typed subset was used in association tests. In a later analysis, several top co-occurrence clusters were reported to appear linked to parvovirus B19, influenza, CMV and Epstein-Barr virus. An earlier analysis of 450 to 750 of the donors showed that most TCR beta V segments appeared in productive rearrangements either about 90% or about 30% of the time, which broadly matched IMGT annotations. Strong co-occurrence of HLA alleles, especially DR and DQ, made assigning TCR associations to individual alleles difficult. The classifier was reported to diagnose cytomegalovirus status with high specificity and sensitivity in both the original cohort and the validation cohort. Linkage disequilibrium might explain the correlated functional status among segregating V segments, but an unknown experimental factor could not be excluded. The sequencing pipeline was judged likely to have produced a cluster of highly shared sequence variants as a technical artifact. The only immune exposure information available for the cohort was CMV serostatus. The cohort was sequenced for TCR beta chains only, and without alpha or paired-chain data the features that could be detected were limited. Some IMGT-functional V segments, including TRBV6-2 and TRBV6-3, could not be told apart with the 87-base-pair reads, so those segments were excluded. In a later analysis, most CMV-associated TCR beta chains were found to appear HLA-restricted, with HLA associations seemingly driven largely by CMV exposure. Because counts were too low, roughly 17 rarely observed V segments, including chromosome 9 orphons, were left out of the earlier analysis of a few hundred of the donors.

CDR1 and CDR2, per the germline V gene, are ENHRY and SYGVKD. V is pruned by 6 bases and J by 0 bases, leaving 7 bases of the junction without a gene match. From the cysteine up to the phenylalanine, the CDR3 has a length of 15 residues. The only DNA kept is the CDR3, 45 bases in frame from the first base. Note on this clone: What antigen it recognizes has not been identified. Per-nucleotide qualities are absent, and no much larger clonotype sits a single base away.

This sequence uses TRBV10-3 and TRBJ2-5, and TRBD1 aligns with 7 junction nucleotides. The sequenced material came from PBMCs. The TCR originated in a man aged 50 to 59 in good health and CMV-seropositive. The DNA reads TGTGCCATCAGCGGCCGGGACAGCCACCAAGAGACCCAGTACTTC. Its amino acids are CAISGRDSHQETQYF.